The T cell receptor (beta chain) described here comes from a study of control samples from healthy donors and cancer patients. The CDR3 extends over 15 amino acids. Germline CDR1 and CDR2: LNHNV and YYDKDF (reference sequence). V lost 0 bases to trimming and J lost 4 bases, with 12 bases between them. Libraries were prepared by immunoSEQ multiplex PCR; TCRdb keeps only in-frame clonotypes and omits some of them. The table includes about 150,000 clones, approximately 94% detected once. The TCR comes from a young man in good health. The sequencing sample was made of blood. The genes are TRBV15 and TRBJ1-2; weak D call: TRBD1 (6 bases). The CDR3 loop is CATSRDLEGVYGYTF. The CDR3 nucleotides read TGTGCCACCAGCAGAGATCTTGAGGGGGTCTATGGCTACACCTTC.